Below, one T cell receptor beta chain is given with its context. What it binds is unknown. The data were taken from a study of shared clonotypes between healthy human individuals. As for the study in general: Three plates each covered CD4 naive and memory; CD8 naive two, CD8 memory one.

Study-wide points: The authors expected sequencing depth to affect clonotype sharing among donors. Against clonotypes common to all four donors, non-shared ones had lower generation probabilities.

Germline lookup yields CDR1 SGHRS and CDR2 YFSETQ. The V end was cut by 0 bases, the J end by 3 bases, with 13 bases between. This CDR3 region has 15 residues. The authors' processing: There were no quality scores in the junction-only immunoSEQ sequences, so filtering differed. This table comes from immunoSEQ multiplex PCR, and its TCRdb copy is limited to in-frame clones, with some not included. That table gives V, J and clone size, and the DNA gave D and trimming. The sample lists approximately 2.5 million clones, approximately 93% seen once, with 0.36% in the top ten. The clonotype originates from a man younger than 35 in good health. Some clones in this sample may be carry-over from other donors' samples. The J gene is TRBJ2-7, the V gene TRBV5-1; D gene unclear. The material sequenced was naive CD4+ T cells from PBMCs. Subset indicated: CD45RA+ positively selected. For the CDR3, the DNA is TGCGCCAGCAGCTTGGGTAGAAGGGCCCTCTACGAGCAGTACTTC. This translates into CASSLGRRALYEQYF.